Given below is one TCR beta chain in context. The antigen remains unidentified. The source of the sample is a study of cytomegalovirus exposure and HLA in healthy donors. 13 Jbeta primers and 60 Vbeta primers were used for the PCR. The assay was immunoSEQ multiplex PCR, and TCRdb's table has in-frame clones only and misses some. Here the sample table reports approximately 150,000 clones. Unmatched junction bases numbered 2, after V lost 5 bases and J lost 4 bases. The germline gives CDR1 PRHDT, CDR2 FYEKMQ (reference sequence). The CDR3 has 15 amino acids. Study results and limitations: There were 150 or so TCR beta chains listed as cytomegalovirus-associated. A later examination showed that TCR association rates differed by HLA locus, with DRB1 most and HLA-C fewest. In vitro checks showed that a few CMV-associated chains really do target CMV antigens.

The J gene is TRBJ2-2, the V gene TRBV13; 12 bases agree with TRBD2. Specimen: PBMCs. The origin of this receptor is a male donor in good health and CMV-seronegative. CDR3 region: CASSLGLAGTGELFF. CDR3 DNA: TGTGCCAGCAGCCTGGGACTAGCGGGCACCGGGGAGCTGTTTTTT. Combining the CDR3 with reference TRBV13 and TRBJ2-2 gives the whole variable domain AAGVIQSPRHLIKEKRETATLKCYPIPRHDTVYWYQQGPGQDPQFLISFYEKMQSDKGSIPDRFSAQQFSDYHSELNMSSLELGDSALYFCASSLGLAGTGELFFGEGSRLTVL.